Each of the 23 T cell receptor beta chains below was sequenced from the same sample in a study of blood T cell repertoires in COVID-19. TCRdb keeps only in-frame clones here, not all; method: immunoSEQ multiplex PCR. Of about 330,000 clones listed, over 80% are singletons. What was sequenced was peripheral blood. All receptors derive from a man younger than 45 with COVID-19, enrolled during active disease.

The chain joins TRBV11-3 to TRBJ1-3; D is unresolved. CDR3 length: 12 residues. Trimming shortened V by 3 bases and J by 4 bases, and 4 bases separated the two germline ends. Germline CDR1 reads SGHNT; CDR2 reads YENEEA. CDR3 sequence (DNA): TGTGCCAGCAGCTTCGGGGGAAACACCATATATTTT. Amino acid sequence: CASSFGGNTIYF.

This clone was observed a single time. This chain connects TRBV30 to TRBJ1-2; 11 bases are shared with TRBD1. Trimming at V came to 3 bases and at J to 2 bases, leaving 2 bases not matched to a gene. This CDR3 spans 14 amino acids. Per germline, CDR1 GTSNPN and CDR2 SVGIG (reference sequence). CDR3 protein: CAWSRTGGNYGYTF. The DNA for the CDR3 is TGTGCCTGGAGCCGGACAGGGGGCAACTATGGCTACACCTTC.

The J gene is TRBJ2-7, the V gene TRBV6-5; D is possibly TRBD2 (5 bases). This CDR3 is 14 amino acids long. V lost 7 bases and J 4 bases, leaving 17 bases between the germline ends. Germline CDR1 reads MNHEY; CDR2 reads SVGAGI. This CDR3 reads CASKLRARFYEQYF. The CDR3 nucleotides are TGTGCCAGCAAGCTGCGGGCGCGGTTTTACGAGCAGTACTTC.

The gene calls are TRBV9 and TRBJ2-7; D is unresolved. Germline-derived CDR1 and CDR2 are SGDLS and YYNGEE. V was shortened by 0 bases and J by 2 bases, with 9 bases between the two germline ends. This CDR3 has 14 amino acids. The CDR3 coding sequence is TGTGCCAGCAGCGTAGGCCAGGCTACCTACGAGCAGTACTTC. Amino acid sequence: CASSVGQATYEQYF.

A single count supports this clone. The V call is TRBV7-8, the J call TRBJ1-5, with TRBD1 matching over 8 bases. The V segment lost 0 bases and the J segment 1 base; nucleotides outside the gene matches: 14. Germline V lookup: CDR1 SGHVS, CDR2 FQNEAQ. This CDR3 is 20 amino acids long. The chain's CDR3 is CASSLATVGLGQASNQPQHF. The CDR3 nucleotides read TGTGCCAGCAGCTTAGCGACCGTGGGATTGGGACAGGCGAGCAATCAGCCCCAGCATTTT.

The CDR3 sequence is CASSYSDSSGNTIYF. CDR3 in DNA: TGTGCCAGCAGTTACTCAGACAGCTCTGGAAACACCATATATTTT. The chain carries TRBV6-5 and TRBJ1-3; weak D call: TRBD1 (5 bases). V lost 0 bases and J 0 bases, leaving 6 bases between the germline ends. The CDR3 is made up of 15 amino acids. Germline CDR1 is MNHEY and CDR2 is SVGAGI.

V is TRBV18 and J is TRBJ1-1; D might be TRBD1 (6 bases). From germline, CDR1 is KGHSH and CDR2 LQKENI. V dropped 4 bases and J dropped 2 bases, with 8 bases sitting between them. There are 13 residues in the CDR3. CDR3 DNA sequence: TGTGCCAGCTCACAACAGGGAAACACTGAAGCTTTCTTT. As protein: CASSQQGNTEAFF. Complete variable domain (other parts from reference TRBV18 and TRBJ1-1): NAGVMQNPRHLVRRRGQEARLRCSPMKGHSHVYWYRQLPEEGLKFMVYLQKENIIDESGMPKERFSAEFPKEGPSILRIQQVVRGDSAAYFCASSQQGNTEAFFGQGTRLTVV.

This clone was observed once. This chain uses TRBV4-2 with TRBJ1-2; 7 bases map to TRBD1. In germline, CDR1 is LGHNA, CDR2 YNFKEQ. With V trimmed by 3 bases and J by 0 bases, 7 bases remained unmatched. The CDR3 covers 16 residues. The CDR3 spells CASSHLDRTSNYGYTF. CDR3 nucleotide sequence: TGTGCCAGCAGCCACCTGGACAGGACCTCTAACTATGGCTACACCTTC.

This clone was recorded only once. This chain connects TRBV5-6 to TRBJ1-3, with 8 bases lining up with TRBD1. The V and J ends lost 1 base and 6 bases, in that order; junction bases with no gene match: 6. Germline V gives CDR1 SGHDT, CDR2 YYEEEE. The CDR3 spans 15 residues. The CDR3 loop reads CASSLRQGAENTIYF. The CDR3, as DNA: TGTGCCAGCAGCTTGAGGCAGGGGGCTGAAAACACCATATATTTT. Full variable domain (outside the CDR3, taken from reference TRBV5-6 and TRBJ1-3): DAGVTQSPTHLIKTRGQQVTLRCSPKSGHDTVSWYQQALGQGPQFIFQYYEEEERQRGNFPDRFSGHQFPNYSSELNVNALLLGDSALYLCASSLRQGAENTIYFGEGSWLTVV.

The genes are TRBV11-2 and TRBJ1-3; 7 bases align to TRBD1. V was pared by 7 bases and J by 0 bases, with 6 bases of the junction left unmatched. The CDR3 is 15 residues long. Germline CDR1 is SGHAT and CDR2 is FQNNGV. The CDR3 sequence is CASNNRGPSGNTIYF. In nucleotides, the CDR3 is TGTGCCAGCAACAACAGGGGACCCTCTGGAAACACCATATATTTT.

The chain employs TRBV5-1 and TRBJ2-6; D gene uncertain. The germline V gene encodes CDR1 SGHRS and CDR2 YFSETQ. V shed 1 base and J shed 4 bases, with 6 bases lying between them. The CDR3 loop spans 14 amino acids. Here the CDR3 DNA reads TGCGCCAGCAGCTTGAGCACGGGGGCCAACGTCCTGACTTTC. This encodes CASSLSTGANVLTF.

This rearrangement joins TRBV5-1 to TRBJ2-7; D gene ambiguous. Germline V gene sequence: CDR1 SGHRS, CDR2 YFSETQ. The CDR3 runs to 16 residues. V lost 2 bases and J lost 2, with 17 bases in between. CDR3 bases: TGCGCCAGCAGCTTAGCCCGTCCCCCTTCGCCCTACGAGCAGTACTTC. The encoded protein is CASSLARPPSPYEQYF.

The table lists this clone with a few counts. The chain recombines TRBV18 with TRBJ1-3, with TRBD1 as a possible D gene (6 bases). V was pared by 0 bases and J by 10 bases, with 7 bases between. Germline loops: CDR1 KGHSH, CDR2 LQKENI. The CDR3 runs 12 residues. The CDR3 DNA reads as TGTGCCAGCTCACCACCCCAGGGGACCATATATTTT. This encodes CASSPPQGTIYF.

This chain connects TRBV6-5 to TRBJ2-7; D ambiguous. Germline V gene data show CDR1 as MNHEY and CDR2 as SVGAGI. This CDR3 is built from 11 residues. With 4 bases removed from V and 6 bases from J, the gap between germline ends came to 7 bases. The CDR3 DNA follows: TGTGCCAGCAGTTCGAGGTCCGAGCAGTACTTC. This codes for CASSSRSEQYF.

The J gene is TRBJ2-7, the V gene TRBV6-5; maybe TRBD1 (6 bases). The CDR3 is 12 residues long. V lost 4 bases, J lost 3 bases, and 7 bases lay in between. CDR1 MNHEY and CDR2 SVGAGI come from the germline V gene. Here the CDR3 reads CASSLGGYEQYF. In nucleotides, the CDR3 is TGTGCCAGCAGTTTAGGGGGCTACGAGCAGTACTTC.

The rearrangement uses TRBV4-3 and TRBJ2-5; 8 nucleotides line up with TRBD1. V was pared by 0 bases and J by 3 bases, with 12 bases of the junction left unmatched. CDR3 length: 18 amino acids. The V gene's germline CDR1 is LGHNA and CDR2 YSLEER. This chain's CDR3 is CASSQEDLGRGQEETQYF. The CDR3, as DNA: TGCGCCAGCAGCCAAGAAGATTTAGGCAGGGGGCAAGAAGAGACCCAGTACTTC.

The CDR3 protein is CSTSTGVTEAFF. DNA of the CDR3: TGCAGCACCTCCACAGGGGTCACTGAAGCTTTCTTT. The J gene is TRBJ1-1, the V gene TRBV29-1; 7 bases match TRBD1. With 8 bases clipped from V and 4 bases from J, the junction kept 7 bases outside the gene matches. Germline-derived CDR1 and CDR2 are SQVTM and ANQGSEA. This CDR3 has 12 residues. Combining the CDR3 with reference TRBV29-1 and TRBJ1-1 gives the whole variable domain SAVISQKPSRDICQRGTSLTIQCQVDSQVTMMFWYRQQPGQSLTLIATANQGSEATYESGFVIDKFPISRPNLTFSTLTVSNMSPEDSSIYLCSTSTGVTEAFFGQGTRLTVV.

The rearrangement links TRBV19 to TRBJ2-3, with D uncertain. CDR1 and CDR2 (germline): LNHDA, SQIVND (reference sequence). V was cut by 6 bases and J by 4 bases, with 8 bases left in between. This CDR3 is 12 amino acids long. This chain's CDR3 is CASSNRADTQYF. CDR3 nucleotide sequence: TGTGCCAGTAGCAACCGAGCAGATACGCAGTATTTT.

The J gene is TRBJ2-1, the V gene TRBV27; 8 bases are shared with TRBD1. This CDR3 region has 17 residues. Unmatched junction bases numbered 12, after V lost 2 bases and J lost 6 bases. Germline values: CDR1 MNHEY, CDR2 SMNVEV (reference sequence). CDR3: CASSLAKTGVGGNEQFF. Written as DNA, the CDR3 is TGTGCCAGCAGTTTAGCTAAGACAGGGGTAGGAGGCAATGAGCAGTTCTTC.

CDR3 nucleotides: TGTGCCAGCAGTTTAGACAAACATGGCTACACCTTC. This gives the protein CASSLDKHGYTF. The chain joins TRBV28 to TRBJ1-2, with D unclear. Germline CDR1 MDHEN, CDR2 SYDVKM. The CDR3 consists of 12 residues. Trimming removed 2 bases at V and 6 bases at J, with 7 bases between.

V usage is TRBV2 and J usage is TRBJ1-1; D possibly corresponds to TRBD1 (6 bases). The length of the CDR3 is 15 residues. Trimming left V 5 bases short and J 5 bases short, with 18 bases between. Germline CDR1 and CDR2: SNHLY and FYNNEI. The CDR3 is CASSRETGRGTEAFF. CDR3 DNA: TGTGCCAGCAGTAGGGAGACGGGGAGGGGGACTGAAGCTTTCTTT. Together with reference TRBV2 and TRBJ1-1, the CDR3 gives the full variable domain: EPEVTQTPSHQVTQMGQEVILRCVPISNHLYFYWYRQILGQKVEFLVSFYNNEISEKSEIFDDQFSVERPDGSNFTLKIRSTKLEDSAMYFCASSRETGRGTEAFFGQGTRLTVV.

The J gene is TRBJ1-1, the V gene TRBV5-4, with TRBD1 as a possible D gene (6 bases). CDR3 length: 13 residues. V lost 4 bases to trimming and J lost 12 bases, with 19 bases between them. Per germline, CDR1 SGHNT and CDR2 YYREEE (reference sequence). CDR3: CASSQKGGLSPFF. The CDR3 bases are TGTGCCAGCAGCCAGAAGGGGGGGCTAAGCCCTTTCTTT.

The chain recombines TRBV6-5 with TRBJ2-7; tentative D call: TRBD1 (7 bases). The V end lost 0 bases, the J end lost 3 bases, and 12 bases lay between the germline ends. The CDR3 extends over 15 amino acids. Looked up from germline, CDR1 is MNHEY and CDR2 is SVGAGI. CDR3 residues: CASSYSGRGVYEQYF. Here the CDR3 DNA reads TGTGCCAGCAGTTACTCGGGCAGGGGGGTCTACGAGCAGTACTTC.